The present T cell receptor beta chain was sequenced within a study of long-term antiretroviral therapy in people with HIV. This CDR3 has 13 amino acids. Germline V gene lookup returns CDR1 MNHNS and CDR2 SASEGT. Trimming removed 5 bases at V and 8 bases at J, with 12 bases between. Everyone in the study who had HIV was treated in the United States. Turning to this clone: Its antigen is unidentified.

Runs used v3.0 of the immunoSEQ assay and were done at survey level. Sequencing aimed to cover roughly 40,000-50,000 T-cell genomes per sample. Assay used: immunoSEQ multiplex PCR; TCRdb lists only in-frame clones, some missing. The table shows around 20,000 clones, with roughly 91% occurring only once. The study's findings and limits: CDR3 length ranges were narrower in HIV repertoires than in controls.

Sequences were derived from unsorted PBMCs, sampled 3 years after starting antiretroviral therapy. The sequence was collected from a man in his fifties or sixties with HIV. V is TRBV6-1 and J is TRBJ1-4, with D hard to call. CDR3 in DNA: TGTGCCAGCAGTCTTGAGGTTGGCGAAAAACTGTTTTTT. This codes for CASSLEVGEKLFF.